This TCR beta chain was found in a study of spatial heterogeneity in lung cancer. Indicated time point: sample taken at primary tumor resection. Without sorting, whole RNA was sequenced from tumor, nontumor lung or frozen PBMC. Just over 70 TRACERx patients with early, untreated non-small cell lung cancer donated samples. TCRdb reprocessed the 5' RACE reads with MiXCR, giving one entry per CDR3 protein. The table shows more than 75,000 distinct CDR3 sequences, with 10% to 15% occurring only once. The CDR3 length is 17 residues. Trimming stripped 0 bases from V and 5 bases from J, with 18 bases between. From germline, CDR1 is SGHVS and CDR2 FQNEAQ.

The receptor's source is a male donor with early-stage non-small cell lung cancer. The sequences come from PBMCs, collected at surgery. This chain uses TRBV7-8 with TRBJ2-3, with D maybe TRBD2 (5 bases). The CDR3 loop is CASSLALVGGKGDTQYF. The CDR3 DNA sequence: TGTGCCAGCAGCTTAGCGCTAGTCGGAGGTAAGGGAGATACGCAGTATTTT.